Listed below are T cell receptor beta chains from one sample, sequenced in a study of cytomegalovirus exposure and HLA in healthy donors. The method was immunoSEQ multiplex PCR; TCRdb's version includes in-frame clones alone and lacks a portion of them. Of under 150,000 clones listed, approximately 84% are singletons. Sample: PBMCs. The receptor source for this set is a boy younger than 10 in good health and CMV-seronegative. Each CDR3 is given with its conserved first and last residue. D genes are given only for firm matches. For some rows the clone size is stated as once, few or many, or as a class when expanded; others skip it.

TRBJ1-4,NA,NA,TRBV5-6,CASSLVGLEWEEKLFF,TGTGCCAGCAGCTTGGTAGGGTTGGAATGGGAGGAAAAACTGTTTTTT
TRBJ2-1,NA,TRBD2,TRBV7-9,CASSPDLSGGHYYNEQFF,TGTGCCAGCAGCCCAGACCTTAGCGGGGGGCACTACTACAATGAGCAGTTCTTC
TRBJ2-1,NA,TRBD2,TRBV30,CAWSAPPELAGPYYNEQFF,TGTGCCTGGAGTGCCCCCCCGGAACTAGCGGGGCCCTACTACAATGAGCAGTTCTTC
TRBJ2-5,NA,TRBD2,TRBV13,CASSPRGGETQYF,TGTGCCAGCTCCCCACGGGGAGGGGAGACCCAGTACTTC
TRBJ2-7,NA,NA,TRBV4-2,CASSLETASKANCCEQYF,TGTGCCAGCAGCCTGGAGACAGCCTCAAAAGCGAATTGCTGCGAGCAGTACTTC
TRBJ1-1,NA,NA,TRBV27,CASFYAGPVNTEAFF,TGTGCCAGCTTCTACGCGGGGCCGGTGAACACTGAAGCTTTCTTT
TRBJ1-4,NA,NA,TRBV5-6,CASSFGGRSVEKLFF,TGTGCCAGCAGCTTCGGGGGTAGGAGCGTTGAAAAACTGTTTTTT
TRBJ2-1,once,NA,TRBV10-3,CAISEQGAGEQFF,TGTGCCATCAGCGAACAGGGTGCAGGTGAGCAGTTCTTC
TRBJ1-3,NA,TRBD1,TRBV4-1,CASSQDRGSGNTIYF,TGCGCCAGCAGCCAGGACAGGGGCTCTGGAAACACCATATATTTT
TRBJ2-3,NA,TRBD2,TRBV27,CASSGLAARTDTQYF,TGTGCCAGCAGTGGACTAGCGGCCCGCACAGATACGCAGTATTTT
TRBJ1-1,NA,TRBD1,TRBV5-1,CASSLGGGQGELAFF,TGCGCCAGCAGCTTGGGCGGGGGACAGGGAGAGTTAGCTTTCTTT
TRBJ1-3,NA,TRBD1,TRBV5-5,CASSLGQGAGNTIYF,TGTGCCAGCAGCTTGGGACAGGGGGCGGGAAACACCATATATTTT
TRBJ1-2,NA,TRBD1,TRBV9,CASRTGTGDHQGYTF,TGTGCCAGCCGGACGGGAACAGGGGATCATCAGGGCTACACCTTC
TRBJ2-4,NA,TRBD1,TRBV7-9,CASSWDRARGAKNIQYF,TGTGCCAGCAGCTGGGACAGGGCCAGGGGAGCCAAAAACATTCAGTACTTC
TRBJ1-2,once,NA,TRBV30,CAWTPEKEYGYTF,TGTGCCTGGACCCCCGAGAAGGAGTATGGCTACACCTTC
TRBJ2-7,NA,NA,TRBV11-1,CASSLVAGTYEQYF,TGTGCCAGCAGCTTAGTAGCAGGGACATACGAGCAGTACTTC
TRBJ1-1,NA,TRBD1,TRBV6-1,CASSEDPRTGSTEAFF,TGTGCCAGCAGTGAAGATCCCCGGACAGGGAGCACTGAAGCTTTCTTT
TRBJ1-3,once,NA,TRBV2,CASRSRGSGNTIYF,TGTGCCAGCAGGTCTCGGGGGTCTGGAAACACCATATATTTT
TRBJ1-6,NA,NA,TRBV2,CASSEASGGWVPSSYNSPLHF,TGTGCCAGCAGTGAGGCCTCCGGGGGGTGGGTACCGAGCTCCTATAATTCACCCCTCCACTTT
TRBJ2-4,NA,TRBD1,TRBV7-9,CASELTWDSNIQYF,TGTGCCAGTGAGCTCACCTGGGACAGTAACATTCAGTACTTC
TRBJ1-1,NA,TRBD1,TRBV18,CASSPPGQGPNTEAFF,TGTGCCAGCTCACCACCGGGACAGGGCCCGAACACTGAAGCTTTCTTT
TRBJ2-5,NA,NA,TRBV19,CASSFRPGHEETQYF,TGTGCCAGTAGTTTCCGTCCGGGACATGAAGAGACCCAGTACTTC
TRBJ1-1,NA,NA,TRBV19,CASSIRPTGNTEAFF,TGTGCCAGTAGTATCAGACCGACGGGGAACACTGAAGCTTTCTTT
TRBJ1-2,NA,NA,TRBV7-9,CASSLEARPPRGGGYTF,TGTGCCAGCAGCTTAGAGGCTCGCCCGCCGCGGGGAGGAGGCTACACCTTC
TRBJ1-2,NA,TRBD1,TRBV5-6,CASSGPGQNNYGYTF,TGTGCCAGCAGCGGACCGGGACAGAATAACTATGGCTACACCTTC
TRBJ2-5,few,NA,TRBV15,CATSRDFSGEETQYF,TGTGCCACCAGCAGAGATTTCTCCGGGGAAGAGACCCAGTACTTC
TRBJ2-5,NA,TRBD1,TRBV15,CATSGSGTGLWGSRETQYF,TGTGCCACCAGCGGATCCGGGACAGGGTTATGGGGGAGTAGGGAGACCCAGTACTTC
TRBJ2-1,NA,TRBD2,TRBV7-3,CASSLMGAGGVDEQFF,TGTGCCAGCAGCTTAATGGGAGCGGGGGGCGTCGATGAGCAGTTCTTC
TRBJ1-5,NA,NA,TRBV19,CASSIENQPQHF,TGTGCCAGTAGCATCGAGAATCAGCCCCAGCATTTT
TRBJ2-1,NA,TRBD2,TRBV19,CASSSGRAKYNEQFF,TGTGCCAGTAGTAGCGGGAGGGCCAAGTACAATGAGCAGTTCTTC
TRBJ1-1,NA,NA,TRBV5-1,CASSRRKNTEAFF,TGCGCCAGCAGCCGGCGGAAAAACACTGAAGCTTTCTTT
TRBJ2-1,NA,NA,TRBV7-9,CASSSRDPWGLNEQFF,TGTGCCAGCAGCTCCCGGGACCCCTGGGGGCTCAATGAGCAGTTCTTC
TRBJ1-1,NA,TRBD1,TRBV30,CALDRGHFTNTEAFF,TGTGCCTTGGACAGGGGGCATTTCACGAACACTGAAGCTTTCTTT
TRBJ2-1,once,TRBD2,TRBV11-3,CASSLDGRAANEQFF,TGTGCCAGCAGCTTAGACGGGAGGGCGGCGAATGAGCAGTTCTTC
TRBJ1-1,NA,TRBD1,TRBV6-5,CASSYSTGSGTEAFF,TGTGCCAGCAGTTACTCGACAGGGTCCGGCACTGAAGCTTTCTTT
TRBJ1-2,NA,TRBD1,TRBV6-1,CANSRQGMYTF,TGTGCCAACTCCAGACAGGGAATGTACACCTTC